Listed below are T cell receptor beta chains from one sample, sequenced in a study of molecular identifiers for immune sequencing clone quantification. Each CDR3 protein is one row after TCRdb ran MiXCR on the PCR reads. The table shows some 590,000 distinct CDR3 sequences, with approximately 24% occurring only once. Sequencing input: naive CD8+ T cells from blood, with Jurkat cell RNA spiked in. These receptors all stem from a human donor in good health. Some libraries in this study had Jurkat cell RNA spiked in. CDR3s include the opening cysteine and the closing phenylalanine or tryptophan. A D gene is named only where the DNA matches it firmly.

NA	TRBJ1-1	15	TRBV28	CASSLAEGSNTEAFF
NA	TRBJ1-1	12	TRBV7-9	CASSLYDTEAFF
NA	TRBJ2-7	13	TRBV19	CASSPLAMGEQYF
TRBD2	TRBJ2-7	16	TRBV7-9	CASSPGSAGVTYEQYF
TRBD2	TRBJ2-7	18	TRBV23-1	CASSPLAGGFISSYEQYF
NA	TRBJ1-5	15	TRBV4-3	CASSQDLDRSQPQHF
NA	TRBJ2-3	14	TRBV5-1	CASSRSGDLDTQYF
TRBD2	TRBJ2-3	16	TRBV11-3	CASSLEAGGGTDTQYF
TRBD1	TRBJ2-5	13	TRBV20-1	CSARTGYQETQYF
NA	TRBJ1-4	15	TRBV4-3	CASSQDPGDNEKLFF
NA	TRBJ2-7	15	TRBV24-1	CAISPTPEKRYEQYF
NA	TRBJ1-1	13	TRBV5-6	CASSLVAPHEAFF
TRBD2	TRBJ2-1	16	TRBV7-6	CASSLLAGAYYNEQFF
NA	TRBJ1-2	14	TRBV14	CASSHSGSNYGYTF
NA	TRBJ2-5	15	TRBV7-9	CASSLNHLYQETQYF
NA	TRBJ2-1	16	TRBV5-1	CASSLVAARGLDEQFF
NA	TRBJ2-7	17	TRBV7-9	CASSFVRSEALTYEQYF
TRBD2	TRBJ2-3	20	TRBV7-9	CASSPRDRDTSGGRTDTQYF
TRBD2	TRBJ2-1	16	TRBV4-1	CASSQGTSSSYNEQFF
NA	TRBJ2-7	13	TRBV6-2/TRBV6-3	CAIQGLSAYEQYF
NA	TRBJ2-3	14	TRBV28	CASSLDQGPDTQYF
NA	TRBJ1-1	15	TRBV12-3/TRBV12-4	CASSFEVGAPTEAFF
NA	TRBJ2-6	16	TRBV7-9	CASSFVLAIGANVLTF
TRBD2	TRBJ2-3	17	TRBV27	CASSLFSAGGITDTQYF
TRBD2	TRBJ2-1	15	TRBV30	CAWEGASGRANEQFF